These 2 T cell receptor beta chains were sequenced from one sample in a study of Ad26.COV2.S vaccination and SARS-CoV-2 variants. Sample treatment: some 20 received Ad26.COV2.S at low or high dose, single or two shots; roughly five received placebo; per-sample allocation not given. Sample collection was performed on day 63 after the first vaccine or placebo injection. TCRdb's table, derived via immunoSEQ multiplex PCR, lists solely in-frame clones and lacks some. The sample yields roughly 500,000 clones, roughly nine tenths seen once. The sequences come from peripheral blood, collected in a trial of Ad26.COV2.S vaccine versus placebo. The source of these receptors is a person aged 18-65 years who received the Ad26.COV2.S COVID-19 vaccine or a placebo.

The V and J genes are TRBV6-2 or TRBV6-3 and TRBJ2-7; D uncertain. Trimming stripped 0 bases from V and 3 bases from J, with 9 bases between. Germline values: CDR1 MNHEY, CDR2 SVGEGT. This CDR3 has 14 amino acids. The CDR3 bases are TGTGCCAGCAGTTACTCGGGATTCGGCTACGAGCAGTACTTC. It codes for CASSYSGFGYEQYF.

The chain joins TRBV11-2 to TRBJ2-3; D may be TRBD1 or TRBD2 (5 bases each). With 3 bases removed from V and 2 bases from J, the gap between germline ends came to 15 bases. The germline gives CDR1 SGHAT, CDR2 FQNNGV. This CDR3 region has 16 residues. CDR3 sequence: CASSLGREGPTDTQYF. CDR3 in DNA: TGTGCCAGCAGCTTGGGCCGTGAGGGGCCCACAGATACGCAGTATTTT.